Detailed here is one T cell receptor (beta chain). Its matching antigen is unknown. V shed 4 bases, J shed 5 bases, and the junction held 16 bases outside the gene matches. Germline lookup yields CDR1 MNHNS and CDR2 SASEGT. The CDR3 has 17 residues. Assay used: immunoSEQ multiplex PCR; TCRdb lists only in-frame clones, some missing. The sample shows 150,000 to 180,000 clones, approximately 94% of them seen only once. This specimen belongs to a study of OX40 agonist ivuxolimab in advanced cancers. Study-level background: A mean age of roughly 62 years, range roughly 23 to 85, was recorded, and approximately 85% were male. Partial responses were achieved by three patients, one with hepatocellular carcinoma and two with cutaneous melanoma. Whole-study findings and limits: CD4+ and CD8+ blood T cells expanded clonally by week 6 at 0.1 to 3.0 mg/kg.

On cycle 4 day 1 and cycle 7 day 1, as well as at baseline, blood was sampled. V gene TRBV6-1 combines with J gene TRBJ2-5; 7 nucleotides line up with TRBD1. The starting material was CD4+ or CD8+ T cells sorted from blood, obtained in a trial of the OX40 agonist ivuxolimab. This TCR was sampled from an adult with an advanced solid tumor such as melanoma, head and neck, liver or kidney cancer. CDR3 region: CASSARDRGGSRETQYF. DNA of the CDR3: TGTGCCAGCAGTGCCCGGGACAGAGGGGGCTCAAGGGAGACCCAGTACTTC.